The 28 T cell receptor beta chains reported below all come from one sample, sequenced in a study of CD8+ T cells in alopecia areata. As the sequencing template, cDNA was produced by extracting RNA and reverse transcribing it. Produced via immunoSEQ multiplex PCR; TCRdb's table is partial and in-frame only. The sample has fewer than 110,000 clones; roughly 50% are singletons. The material sequenced was CD4+ T cells sorted from blood. The receptors shown here come from a human donor in good health.

Only a few counts were recorded for this clone. Additional DNA sequences in this sample encode the identical CDR3. The chain combines TRBV2 with TRBJ1-2; D possibly corresponds to TRBD1 (5 bases). Germline CDR1 reads SNHLY; CDR2 reads FYNNEI. V lost 2 bases, J lost 5 bases, and 6 bases lay in between. The CDR3 sequence is 12 residues long. The CDR3 sequence: CASSEQGYGYTF. The CDR3 coding sequence is TGTGCCAGCAGTGAACAGGGATATGGCTACACCTTC.

The V and J genes are TRBV4-3 and TRBJ2-1, with D perhaps matching TRBD2 (7 bases). This CDR3 spans 17 amino acids. Germline V gene lookup returns CDR1 LGHNA and CDR2 YSLEER. V was shortened by 0 bases and J by 4 bases, with 16 bases between the two germline ends. The CDR3 reads CASSQDRRGGAYNEQFF. CDR3 nucleotide sequence: TGCGCCAGCAGCCAAGATAGGAGGGGGGGCGCGTACAATGAGCAGTTCTTC.

The gene calls are TRBV28 and TRBJ1-2; TRBD1 matches at 7 bases. Unmatched junction bases numbered 8, after V lost 7 bases and J lost 6 bases. The CDR3 runs 13 residues. Per the germline V gene, CDR1 is MDHEN and CDR2 is SYDVKM. The CDR3 loop reads CASMRGGVDGYTF. The CDR3 DNA sequence: TGTGCCAGCATGAGAGGGGGCGTGGATGGCTACACCTTC.

This chain links TRBV29-1 with TRBJ2-3; a weak D match, TRBD2 (5 bases). V was cut by 6 bases and J by 1 base, with 14 bases left in between. CDR3 length equals 14 residues. The germline CDR1 and CDR2 sequences are SQVTM and ANQGSEA. The CDR3: CSVDPRRGTDTQYF. For the CDR3, the DNA is TGCAGCGTCGACCCCAGGCGGGGCACAGATACGCAGTATTTT.

This chain connects TRBV19 to TRBJ1-5; D is ambiguous. This CDR3 is built from 14 residues. Trimming took 2 bases from V and 7 from J, leaving 12 bases between them. Germline lookup yields CDR1 LNHDA and CDR2 SQIVND (reference sequence). The CDR3 here is CASSITGPRQPQHF. As DNA, the CDR3 is TGTGCCAGTAGTATAACCGGGCCACGGCAGCCCCAGCATTTT.

This chain connects TRBV7-2 to TRBJ2-3, with TRBD2 matching 8 bases. Germline trimming cut 6 bases from V and 2 bases from J; bases unmatched to any gene: 7. Germline lookup yields CDR1 SGHTA and CDR2 FQGNSA. The CDR3 runs to 15 residues. CDR3 DNA sequence: TGTGCCAGCAGTCGAATTAGCGGGGCCACAGATACGCAGTATTTT. Translation gives CASSRISGATDTQYF.

This rearrangement joins TRBV9 to TRBJ1-6; D remains unclear. The germline gives CDR1 SGDLS, CDR2 YYNGEE. V gave up 0 bases and J gave up 3 bases, with 7 bases separating them. This CDR3 is 15 amino acids long. CDR3 nucleotide sequence: TGTGCCAGCAGCGTAGATTGGGGCTATAATTCACCCCTCCACTTT. Its protein product is CASSVDWGYNSPLHF.

The rearrangement joins TRBV5-6 to TRBJ1-1; D not certain. The V end was cut by 4 bases, the J end by 0 bases, with 10 bases between. This CDR3 has 14 amino acids. The germline gives CDR1 SGHDT, CDR2 YYEEEE. The CDR3 loop reads CASSLPHLNTEAFF. The CDR3 DNA is TGTGCCAGCAGCCTCCCTCATCTGAACACTGAAGCTTTCTTT.

This clone was observed a few times. The V and J genes are TRBV30 and TRBJ1-6, with a weak D call TRBD1 (5 bases). V lost 3 bases, J lost 5 bases, and 20 bases lay in between. Germline loops: CDR1 GTSNPN, CDR2 SVGIG (reference sequence). This CDR3 has 17 residues. The DNA for the CDR3 is TGTGCCTGGAGGGGGAGGACATCTGAGTGGGATAATTCACCCCTCCACTTT. Residues: CAWRGRTSEWDNSPLHF.

V is TRBV6-5 and J is TRBJ2-1; 10 positions agree with TRBD1. CDR1 is MNHEY and CDR2 is SVGAGI in the germline V gene. Losses at the gene ends were 6 bases for V and 3 bases for J; bases not matched to a gene: 5. The CDR3 consists of 15 residues. The CDR3 loop is CASRRQGAGYNEQFF. The DNA for the CDR3 is TGTGCCAGCAGGCGACAGGGGGCCGGCTACAATGAGCAGTTCTTC.

The rearrangement uses TRBV7-3 and TRBJ1-1; no clear D gene. V was cut by 0 bases and J by 4 bases, with 6 bases left in between. Germline-derived CDR1 and CDR2 are SGHTA and FQGTGA. This CDR3 contains 13 residues. The CDR3 here is CASSLTVLTEAFF. In nucleotides, the CDR3 is TGTGCCAGCAGCTTAACCGTCCTCACTGAAGCTTTCTTT.

This clone turned up a few times. The V call is TRBV29-1, the J call TRBJ1-1; D is unresolved. Germline V gene data show CDR1 as SQVTM and CDR2 as ANQGSEA. The CDR3 consists of 13 residues. Trimming took off 2 bases at V and 0 bases at J, with 7 bases between the two ends. CDR3 region: CSVERLMNTEAFF. CDR3 bases: TGCAGCGTTGAAAGGCTTATGAACACTGAAGCTTTCTTT.

This clone came up a few times. The genes are TRBV29-1 and TRBJ2-5; 9 nucleotides match TRBD1. CDR3 length: 16 amino acids. CDR1 is SQVTM, CDR2 ANQGSEA, per germline. With 1 base clipped from V and 5 bases from J, the junction kept 11 bases outside the gene matches. CDR3 in amino acids: CSVEGTDRGDPETQYF. CDR3 sequence (DNA): TGCAGCGTTGAAGGTACCGACAGGGGGGATCCGGAGACCCAGTACTTC.

The rearrangement uses TRBV29-1 and TRBJ1-1; 7 bases align to TRBD1. Germline V gene lookup returns CDR1 SQVTM and CDR2 ANQGSEA. J lost 2 bases, V lost 8 bases, and 11 bases had no gene match. The CDR3 extends over 14 amino acids. CDR3 sequence: CSYSTGGGNTEAFF. The CDR3 DNA follows: TGCAGCTACTCCACCGGAGGGGGCAACACTGAAGCTTTCTTT.

This chain connects TRBV2 to TRBJ2-5; 10 nucleotides agree with TRBD1. Germline CDR1 and CDR2: SNHLY and FYNNEI. V shed 5 bases and J 5 bases; nucleotides not matched to a gene: 5. This CDR3 has 14 residues. The CDR3 nucleotides read TGTGCCAGCAGTAAGGACAGGGGGAGGGAGACCCAGTACTTC. Translated, it gives CASSKDRGRETQYF.

The chain joins TRBV9 to TRBJ2-1; perhaps TRBD2 as D (6 bases). The germline gives CDR1 SGDLS, CDR2 YYNGEE. The CDR3 spans 15 residues. Trimming took off 0 bases at V and 3 bases at J, with 10 bases between the two ends. The chain's CDR3 is CASSVAGVFYNEQFF. The DNA for the CDR3 is TGTGCCAGCAGCGTAGCGGGGGTCTTCTACAATGAGCAGTTCTTC.

In this sample, this clone turned up a few times. The V call is TRBV29-1, the J call TRBJ2-1, with D maybe TRBD1 (5 bases). The CDR3 is made up of 13 amino acids. From germline, CDR1 is SQVTM and CDR2 ANQGSEA. The V end lost 4 bases, the J end lost 4 bases, and 11 bases lay between the germline ends. CDR3 DNA sequence: TGCAGCGTTGGGTCGTCAGGGTACAATGAGCAGTTCTTC. Protein sequence: CSVGSSGYNEQFF.

The chain links TRBV10-3 to TRBJ2-1; no clear D. Germline V gene lookup returns CDR1 ENHRY and CDR2 SYGVKD. The CDR3 totals 13 residues. The ends were cut back, 4 bases at V and 4 bases at J, with 8 bases in the middle. In nucleotides, the CDR3 is TGTGCCATCAGTGGGACGGATTACAATGAGCAGTTCTTC. Its protein is CAISGTDYNEQFF.

The chain links TRBV5-6 to TRBJ1-2; D possibly corresponds to TRBD1 (5 bases). Germline values: CDR1 SGHDT, CDR2 YYEEEE. This CDR3 has 15 residues. V gave up 3 bases and J gave up 0 bases, with 12 bases separating them. Here the CDR3 DNA reads TGTGCCAGCAGCTACGACAGCCTAGCTAACTATGGCTACACCTTC. Amino acids: CASSYDSLANYGYTF.

This clone was seen a single time. This chain connects TRBV20-1 to TRBJ2-1; D is ambiguous. The germline V gene has CDR1 DFQATT and CDR2 SNEGSKA (reference sequence). Trimming cost V 6 bases and J 2 bases, with 5 bases left between them. This CDR3 has 11 amino acids. The CDR3: CSATPYNEQFF. The CDR3 DNA follows: TGCAGTGCCACCCCCTACAATGAGCAGTTCTTC.

J is TRBJ1-5 and V is TRBV15; tentatively, D is TRBD1 (6 bases). The CDR3 covers 15 residues. The V and J ends lost 2 bases and 3 bases respectively, with 11 bases between them. CDR1 and CDR2 from the germline V gene are LNHNV and YYDKDF (reference sequence). The CDR3 protein is CATSRLTGSNQPQHF. In DNA form, the CDR3 reads TGTGCCACCAGCAGATTAACAGGGTCCAATCAGCCCCAGCATTTT.

V is TRBV6-6 and J is TRBJ1-5; D ambiguous. Trimming removed 6 bases at V and 0 bases at J, with 9 bases between. CDR3 length: 14 residues. Per germline, CDR1 MNHNY and CDR2 SVGAGI (reference sequence). DNA for the CDR3: TGTGCCAGCAGCGTCGGTTATAGCAATCAGCCCCAGCATTTT. The encoded protein is CASSVGYSNQPQHF.

The chain couples TRBV30 to TRBJ1-5; D gene unclear. V was pared by 3 bases and J by 0 bases, with 9 bases between. This CDR3 is built from 14 residues. The germline V gene encodes CDR1 GTSNPN and CDR2 SVGIG (reference sequence). For the CDR3, the DNA is TGTGCCTGGAGCAAAGTAGATAGCAATCAGCCCCAGCATTTT. Amino acid sequence: CAWSKVDSNQPQHF.

This clone was counted only a few times. This chain connects TRBV5-1 to TRBJ2-7, with D perhaps matching TRBD2 (5 bases). Trimming removed 0 bases at V and 5 bases at J, with 12 bases between. The germline gives CDR1 SGHRS, CDR2 YFSETQ. This CDR3 is built from 14 residues. In nucleotides, the CDR3 is TGCGCCAGCAGCTTGGCCGTAGCGAGTGACGAGCAGTACTTC. The encoded protein is CASSLAVASDEQYF.

The V call is TRBV4-2, the J call TRBJ2-5, with D perhaps given as TRBD1 or TRBD2 (5 bases each). CDR3 size: 15 residues. Trimming removed 0 bases at V and 8 bases at J, with 16 bases between. Germline assignment: CDR1 LGHNA and CDR2 YNFKEQ. CDR3 sequence (DNA): TGTGCCAGCAGCCAAGATGTGGGCAGGGACGGAACCCAGTACTTC. This sequence encodes CASSQDVGRDGTQYF.

The gene calls are TRBV4-1 and TRBJ1-2, with a possible D match to TRBD1 (5 bases). The CDR3 loop spans 15 amino acids. The germline V gene encodes CDR1 MGHRA and CDR2 YSYEKL. V was cut by 2 bases and J by 8 bases, with 18 bases left in between. The CDR3 here is CASSQTRDGLSGYTF. For the CDR3, the DNA is TGCGCCAGCAGCCAAACCAGGGACGGGCTATCCGGCTACACCTTC.

This clone came up a few times. CDR3 region: CATRDGPSTDTQYF. In DNA, the CDR3 is TGTGCCACCCGGGACGGACCTAGCACAGATACGCAGTATTTT. The chain recombines TRBV19 with TRBJ2-3, with D perhaps matching TRBD1 or TRBD2 (5 bases each). Germline CDR1 is LNHDA and CDR2 is SQIVND (reference sequence). The CDR3 has 14 amino acids. Trimming left V 10 bases short and J 0 bases short, with 14 bases between.

This clone was counted a few times. V gene TRBV30 combines with J gene TRBJ1-1; 7 nucleotides match TRBD1. The CDR3 runs 14 residues. Germline V gives CDR1 GTSNPN, CDR2 SVGIG (reference sequence). J was trimmed by 6 bases and V by 5 bases; bases with no gene match: 12. The CDR3 reads CAWRKQGITAEAFF. CDR3 nucleotide sequence: TGTGCCTGGCGCAAACAGGGGATTACCGCTGAAGCTTTCTTT.